Below are 8 T cell receptor beta chains sequenced from a single sample in a study of T-cell reconstitution after alpha-beta-depleted transplantation in children. Preparation of the TCRbeta library involved a method that used unique molecular identifiers. From the PCR reads, TCRdb called clonotypes with MiXCR, one entry per CDR3 protein. In the table there are roughly 220,000 distinct CDR3 sequences, around 11% of which are singletons. Sequenced material: PBMCs from the stem cell graft donor, taken from the stem cell graft. Every receptor here comes from a human donor who donated a stem cell graft to a child with acute lymphoblastic leukemia.

This clonotype was recorded many times. V usage is TRBV2 and J usage is TRBJ2-1, with 10 bases lining up with TRBD2. The CDR3 loop spans 12 amino acids. Trimming removed 6 bases from V and 7 bases from J; junction bases left unmatched: 0. Germline V gives CDR1 SNHLY, CDR2 FYNNEI. In DNA form, the CDR3 reads TGTGCCAGCAGGGGACTAGCGAATGAGCAGTTCTTC. As protein: CASRGLANEQFF.

This clonotype was seen a few times. The V and J genes are TRBV18 and TRBJ1-1, with D unclear. The CDR3 spans 14 residues. The V end lost 3 bases, the J end lost 5 bases, and 13 bases lay between the germline ends. CDR1 is KGHSH and CDR2 is LQKENI in the germline V gene. CDR3 coding DNA: TGTGCCAGCTCACCCCTGGCTAGCCCTACTGAAGCTTTCTTT. Translation: CASSPLASPTEAFF.

This clonotype showed up many times. One junction end does not reproduce the germline sequence, and a read error may be involved. V is TRBV3-1 and J is TRBJ1-2; 8 nucleotides match TRBD1. Germline V gene lookup returns CDR1 LGHDT and CDR2 YNNKEL (reference sequence). The CDR3 totals 14 residues. The CDR3 loop is CASSNSYSGQGQAF. The CDR3 DNA sequence: TGTGCCAGCAGCAACTCTTATAGTGGACAGGGTCAAGCATTC.

The chain employs TRBV11-1 and TRBJ2-5, with TRBD2 identical over 8 bases. The CDR3 totals 17 residues. The trim removed 0 bases at V and 5 bases at J, leaving 11 bases unmatched. Germline assignment: CDR1 SGHAT and CDR2 FQDESV (reference sequence). For the CDR3, the DNA is TGTGCCAGCAGCTTAGCGCCGGGACTAGGGAAACAGGAGACCCAGTACTTC. Residues: CASSLAPGLGKQETQYF.

This clonotype showed up many times. V and J are TRBV18 and TRBJ2-2; D not certain. This CDR3 spans 12 amino acids. V lost 3 bases and J lost 7, with 6 bases in between. Germline V gene lookup returns CDR1 KGHSH and CDR2 LQKENI. Written as DNA, the CDR3 is TGTGCCAGCTCACCTAGAGGCGGGGAGCTGTTTTTT. Its protein is CASSPRGGELFF. Together with reference TRBV18 and TRBJ2-2, the CDR3 gives the full variable domain: NAGVMQNPRHLVRRRGQEARLRCSPMKGHSHVYWYRQLPEEGLKFMVYLQKENIIDESGMPKERFSAEFPKEGPSILRIQQVVRGDSAAYFCASSPRGGELFFGEGSRLTVL.

The chain employs TRBV7-9 and TRBJ1-2; 7 nucleotides agree with TRBD1. V lost 5 bases, J lost 4 bases, and 10 bases stayed unmatched. The CDR3 runs 15 residues. The germline V gene encodes CDR1 SEHNR and CDR2 FQNEAQ (reference sequence). The CDR3 coding sequence is TGTGCCAGCAGCAACAGAAGGGGGCGCGGCTATGGCTACACCTTC. Its translation: CASSNRRGRGYGYTF.

The sample holds many counts of this clonotype. The chain combines TRBV9 with TRBJ1-5, with 10 bases identical to TRBD1. V gave up 0 bases and J gave up 4 bases; unmatched junction bases: 7. CDR3 length: 17 amino acids. Germline CDR1 and CDR2: SGDLS and YYNGEE. The CDR3 protein is CASSVGPGQGSNQPQHF. The CDR3 nucleotides are TGTGCCAGCAGCGTAGGTCCGGGACAGGGGTCAAATCAGCCCCAGCATTTT. The full variable domain, completed using reference TRBV9 and TRBJ1-5, is DSGVTQTPKHLITATGQRVTLRCSPRSGDLSVYWYQQSLDQGLQFLIQYYNGEERAKGNILERFSAQQFPDLHSELNLSSLELGDSALYFCASSVGPGQGSNQPQHFGDGTRLSIL.

The chain recombines TRBV20-1 with TRBJ1-5; a weak D match, TRBD1 (6 bases). Per germline, CDR1 DFQATT and CDR2 SNEGSKA (reference sequence). This CDR3 region has 14 residues. The V and J ends lost 2 bases and 5 bases respectively, with 13 bases between them. DNA for the CDR3: TGCAGTGCTAGAATCCCGGGGGCTTATCAGCCCCAGCATTTT. The encoded protein is CSARIPGAYQPQHF.